These 13 T cell receptor beta chains came from one sample sequenced in a study of cytomegalovirus exposure and HLA in healthy donors. PCR involved 60 Vbeta and 13 Jbeta primers. Produced via immunoSEQ multiplex PCR; TCRdb's table is partial and in-frame only. The sample yields around 150,000 clones, 60% to 80% seen once. Input material: PBMCs. The receptors stem from a man aged 45-65 years in good health and CMV-seropositive.

The J gene is TRBJ2-2, the V gene TRBV2; TRBD2 matches 14 bases. CDR1 is SNHLY, CDR2 FYNNEI, per germline. V lost 8 bases to trimming and J lost 1 base; unmatched junction nucleotides: 0. This CDR3 is built from 15 residues. Here the CDR3 reads CASGLAGGNTGELFF. The CDR3 coding sequence is TGTGCCAGCGGACTAGCGGGGGGGAACACCGGGGAGCTGTTTTTT.

This sequence joins TRBV28 and TRBJ2-7; 8 nucleotides agree with TRBD1. CDR3 length equals 15 residues. The junction had 11 bases not matched to a gene; V was cut back by 5 bases and J by 5 bases. From germline, CDR1 is MDHEN and CDR2 SYDVKM. This chain's CDR3 is CASSDGQGKVHEQYV. DNA of the CDR3: TGTGCCAGCAGTGATGGACAGGGAAAAGTTCACGAGCAGTACGTC.

The table lists this clone with a few counts. The V gene is TRBV6-1, the J gene TRBJ1-1; possible D gene TRBD1, 5 bases. Trimming pared 1 base from V and 5 bases from J, leaving 8 bases between. CDR3 length equals 13 residues. The germline gives CDR1 MNHNS, CDR2 SASEGT. CDR3 amino acids: CASSEGYRTEAFF. CDR3 nucleotides: TGTGCCAGCAGTGAAGGGTACAGGACTGAAGCTTTCTTT.

CDR3: CASTPDSLSTDTQYF. DNA of the CDR3: TGTGCCAGTACACCGGACAGCCTCAGCACAGATACGCAGTATTTT. The chain combines TRBV28 with TRBJ2-3; TRBD1 might be the D (6 bases). Trimming stripped 9 bases from V and 0 bases from J, with 16 bases between. The CDR3 contains 15 residues. CDR1 is MDHEN, CDR2 SYDVKM, per germline. The entire variable domain, with the rest obtained from reference TRBV28 and TRBJ2-3, is as follows: DVKVTQSSRYLVKRTGEKVFLECVQDMDHENMFWYRQDPGLGLRLIYFSYDVKMKEKGDIPEGYSVSREKKERFSLILESASTNQTSMYLCASTPDSLSTDTQYFGPGTRLTVL.

V and J are TRBV18 and TRBJ1-1; perhaps TRBD1 as D (5 bases). Germline CDR1 is KGHSH and CDR2 is LQKENI. The V end lost 3 bases, the J end lost 0 bases, and 14 bases lay between the germline ends. The CDR3 is 16 residues long. The CDR3 sequence: CASSPGQGVMNTEAFF. DNA for the CDR3: TGTGCCAGCTCACCGGGGCAGGGCGTCATGAACACTGAAGCTTTCTTT.

The CDR3 protein is CSVGGKAARETQYF. The CDR3 DNA reads TGCAGCGTTGGTGGGAAAGCGGCAAGAGAGACCCAGTACTTC. The V gene is TRBV29-1, the J gene TRBJ2-5; TRBD2 is a possible D gene (5 bases). V gave up 4 bases and J gave up 4 bases, with 16 bases separating them. Germline V gives CDR1 SQVTM, CDR2 ANQGSEA. The CDR3 extends over 14 amino acids.

CDR3 protein: CASTGTSYEQFF. CDR3 nucleotide sequence: TGTGCCAGCACAGGGACTTCTTATGAGCAGTTCTTC. V and J are TRBV6-1 and TRBJ2-1, with a possible D match to TRBD2 (6 bases). This CDR3 has 12 amino acids. Looked up from germline, CDR1 is MNHNS and CDR2 is SASEGT. V was cut by 7 bases and J by 8 bases, with 12 bases left in between.

The chain's CDR3 is CASRSIQGHENTGELFF. DNA of the CDR3: TGCGCCAGCAGATCCATACAGGGACACGAGAACACCGGGGAGCTGTTTTTT. The chain recombines TRBV10-1 with TRBJ2-2; D is perhaps TRBD1 (6 bases). Germline lookup yields CDR1 WNHNN and CDR2 SYGVQD (reference sequence). The CDR3 is 17 amino acids. V was shortened by 6 bases and J by 1 base, with 18 bases between the two germline ends.

The V call is TRBV27, the J call TRBJ1-1, with D possibly matching TRBD1 (6 bases). Germline V lookup: CDR1 MNHEY, CDR2 SMNVEV (reference sequence). The length of the CDR3 is 14 residues. Trimming removed 7 bases from V and 2 bases from J, with 14 bases in between. CDR3 coding DNA: TGTGCCAGCACCCCAGGGGTTGGCAACACTGAAGCTTTCTTT. Translation gives CASTPGVGNTEAFF.

The chain combines TRBV5-4 with TRBJ2-5, with 8 bases identical to TRBD2. With 4 bases clipped from V and 3 bases from J, the junction kept 8 bases outside the gene matches. The CDR3 covers 15 residues. In germline, CDR1 is SGHNT, CDR2 YYREEE (reference sequence). The CDR3 DNA is TGTGCCAGCAGCCATGGGCGGGGGGTTGAAGAGACCCAGTACTTC. This translates into CASSHGRGVEETQYF.

This chain links TRBV5-8 with TRBJ2-5, with TRBD1 matching 11 bases. Germline lookup yields CDR1 SGHTS and CDR2 YDEGEE. The CDR3 is 15 residues long. With V trimmed by 3 bases and J by 5 bases, 6 bases remained unmatched. CDR3 sequence (DNA): TGTGCCAGCAGCTGGACAGGGGGCCACCGGGAGACCCAGTACTTC. This encodes CASSWTGGHRETQYF. Based on the CDR3 plus reference TRBV5-8 and TRBJ2-5, the full variable domain is EAGVTQSPTHLIKTRGQQATLRCSPISGHTSVYWYQQALGLGLQFLLWYDEGEERNRGNFPPRFSGRQFPNYSSELNVNALELEDSALYLCASSWTGGHRETQYFGPGTRLLVL.

The V gene is TRBV11-2, the J gene TRBJ1-1, with D perhaps TRBD1 (5 bases). The CDR3 length is 17 residues. Germline V gene sequence: CDR1 SGHAT, CDR2 FQNNGV. Deletions cut 4 bases from V and 4 bases from J, with 22 bases between. This CDR3 is CASSYWTLNDVGTEAFF. The CDR3 nucleotides read TGTGCCAGCAGCTATTGGACACTCAACGACGTAGGCACTGAAGCTTTCTTT.

The rearrangement uses TRBV9 and TRBJ1-2; 8 bases fit TRBD1. Looked up from germline, CDR1 is SGDLS and CDR2 is YYNGEE. V dropped 0 bases and J dropped 5; count of bases not matched to a gene: 9. This CDR3 comprises 16 residues. The chain's CDR3 is CASSVGTGPEGYGYTF. The CDR3 region has the DNA TGTGCCAGCAGCGTAGGGACAGGGCCCGAAGGGTATGGCTACACCTTC.